This TCR beta chain emerged from a study of graft-versus-host responses after intestinal transplantation. In the study overall: Recipients obtained multivisceral, liver-intestinal, or isolated intestinal transplants.

Study-wide findings and caveats: Detection of GvH clones occurred in recipient marrow, and some had their first appearance in ileum or blood.

Libraries were prepared by immunoSEQ multiplex PCR; TCRdb keeps only in-frame clonotypes and omits some of them. The sample contains under 150,000 clones, roughly nine tenths of which appear only once. This CDR3 contains 17 residues. Germline V gene lookup returns CDR1 SGHDN and CDR2 FVKESK. The V gene lost 2 bases and the J gene lost 3 bases, with 16 bases spanning the gap. This clone was seen once. Its antigen is as yet unknown. The sequence came from a human donor who received an intestinal transplant. The material was unstimulated CD4+ T cells sorted from spleen or lymph node cells, obtained before intestinal transplant. The rearrangement uses TRBV14 and TRBJ2-2; D might be TRBD1 (5 bases). The CDR3 DNA is TGTGCCAGCAGCCAATTCTGGGGCAGGGCGGACACCGGGGAGCTGTTTTTT. This translates into CASSQFWGRADTGELFF.